A selection of T cell receptor beta chains follows, all from one sample in a study of T cell responses to AZD1222 COVID-19 vaccine. TCRdb keeps only in-frame clones here, not all; method: immunoSEQ multiplex PCR. Of about 130,000 clones detected, about 90% appear once; the ten largest clones hold about 10%. The material sequenced was peripheral blood, taken on day 0 of AZD1222 vaccination. These receptor sequences come from an adult in good health. CDR3s include the opening cysteine and the closing phenylalanine or tryptophan.

v_gene,len,CDR3aa
TRBV5-1,15,CASSPEQRGYNEQFF
TRBV3-1/TRBV3-2,12,CASSRVPYGYTF
TRBV27,17,CARRYSDRGSKNSPLHF
TRBV24-1,16,CATSDPTGAYTDTQYF
TRBV12-3/TRBV12-4,13,CASSLTEEGEQFF
TRBV15,12,CATSRDQQPQHF
TRBV28,12,CASSLAGQPQHF
TRBV6-4,14,CASSPRPGQSPLHF
TRBV18,14,CASSSSGSYNEQFF
TRBV27,16,CASSLLQGPQGQPQHF
TRBV27,14,CASSPGRGGQPQHF
TRBV3-1/TRBV3-2,17,CASSQDDCSGREETQYF
TRBV29-1,13,CSGSSGTGYGYTF
TRBV2,13,CASSLERGEKLFF
TRBV10-3,12,CAISDRAETQYF
TRBV6-6,23,CASSYRPFPTGPLTDRVNTEAFF
TRBV10-2,13,CASSEYHSYEQYF
TRBV27,18,CASTLGEGLSSGTDTQYF
TRBV28,16,CASSLVVRARHETQYF
TRBV28,14,CASSLPGDGQPQHF
TRBV5-4,15,CASSLGAGEGNEQFF
TRBV15,17,CATAPGLAGVVWDTQYF
TRBV24-1,15,CATSDPGQGRYGYTF
TRBV14,12,CASSFGQGELFF
TRBV2,15,CASSDQGPSSYEQYF
TRBV28,12,CASTAGTQPQHF
TRBV30,14,CAWGWDSRLLEAFF
TRBV5-4,12,CASSLTPSQQYF
TRBV5-6,15,CASSAPLGEAHGYTF
TRBV7-2,14,CASSLFWADNEQFF
TRBV11-3,15,CASSLATGTGYEQYF
TRBV7-6,15,CASSSGLAIYNEQFF
TRBV6-6,14,CASSYTQVNEKLFF
TRBV27,12,CASSSLGQGLYF
TRBV12-2,13,CAPRNPRQETQYF
TRBV11-2,12,CASSSGQTEAFF
TRBV6-6,14,CASSFRTSSYEQYF
TRBV3-1/TRBV3-2,14,CASSHPGQQETQYF
TRBV27,16,CASSPLGTSVGDTQYF
TRBV9,14,CASSALASNTEAFF
TRBV15,12,CATSPRTSEAFF
TRBV3-1/TRBV3-2,14,CASSQAGAARGYTF
TRBV28,16,CASRPLGGLNTGELFF
TRBV27,16,CASSLSIGTGDYGYTF
TRBV15,13,CATSRNSGNTIYF
TRBV7-9,19,CASSLGKIGRPLDTGELFF
TRBV19,11,CASSIGNEQFF
TRBV2,15,CASSDGYWSSYEQYF
TRBV27,15,CASSSLAGGQETQYF
TRBV18,15,CASSPQQVSGNTIYF
TRBV5-1,17,CASSSRTGGAFNEKLFF
TRBV25-1,12,CASSGLYGEAFF